Following are 26 T cell receptor beta chains from one sample sequenced in a study of T cells in Graves' hyperthyroidism and ophthalmopathy (dated by TCRdb to between 2018 and 2021). Receptor amplification or capture employed multiplex PCR. Sequenced using an Illumina HiSeq 2000. The TCR beta CDR3 regions were amplified from RNA transcripts. For the first round of RT-PCR on the TCR CDR3, the HTBI primer set was used together with the Qiagen OneStep RT-PCR kit. TCRdb reanalyzed the raw reads on its own, using fastp at Q25 for trimming and MiXCR for clone calling, and kept in-frame beta chains. Rows matching on CDR3 protein sequence are summarized as one entry with the most common DNA and genes. The sample profile shows about 350,000 distinct CDR3 sequences; roughly 17% of them were found once. Together, the top ten hold about a third of the sample. Sequencing was carried out using blood. These receptors were collected from a woman aged 30 to 39 with Graves' hyperthyroidism that later progressed to Graves' ophthalmopathy.

The gene calls are TRBV5-1 and TRBJ1-6; no reliable D call. Trimming took 1 base from V and 0 from J, leaving 8 bases between them. The germline gives CDR1 SGHRS, CDR2 YFSETQ. This CDR3 spans 16 amino acids. The CDR3 protein is CASSLTSSSYNSPLHF. The CDR3 coding sequence is TGCGCCAGCAGCTTGACAAGTAGCTCCTATAATTCACCCCTCCACTTT.

In its sample, this clonotype was seen many times. This chain links TRBV19 with TRBJ2-2; no definite D call. The germline V gene has CDR1 LNHDA and CDR2 SQIVND (reference sequence). The CDR3 has 14 residues. Trimming cost V 7 bases and J 5 bases, with 14 bases left between them. CDR3 in DNA: TGTGCCAGTAACCACCTAGGGTATACCGGGGAGCTGTTTTTT. Encoded protein: CASNHLGYTGELFF. Together with reference TRBV19 and TRBJ2-2, the CDR3 gives the full variable domain: DGGITQSPKYLFRKEGQNVTLSCEQNLNHDAMYWYRQDPGQGLRLIYYSQIVNDFQKGDIAEGYSVSREKKESFPLTVTSAQKNPTAFYLCASNHLGYTGELFFGEGSRLTVL.

A few counts support this clonotype. The V and J genes are TRBV14 and TRBJ2-7; D is ambiguous. The V and J ends lost 4 bases and 2 bases respectively, with 12 bases between them. The V gene's germline CDR1 is SGHDN and CDR2 FVKESK. The CDR3 totals 14 residues. The CDR3 nucleotides read TGTGCCAGCAGCCTCCCGTCCAATCCCTACGAGCAGTACTTC. Amino acid sequence: CASSLPSNPYEQYF.

The CDR3, as DNA: TGTGCCAGCAGCTTAACTAGCGGGAGCGCCTACAATGAGCAGTTCTTC. Translated, it gives CASSLTSGSAYNEQFF. This chain joins TRBV7-9 and TRBJ2-1; 11 positions match TRBD2. Germline CDR1 reads SEHNR; CDR2 reads FQNEAQ (reference sequence). V shed 2 bases and J 2 bases; nucleotides not matched to a gene: 2. This CDR3 contains 16 residues.

The V and J genes are TRBV7-9 and TRBJ2-7; 15 nucleotides agree with TRBD2. Germline-derived CDR1 and CDR2 are SEHNR and FQNEAQ (reference sequence). The CDR3 is 19 amino acids. Germline trimming cut 0 bases from V and 2 bases from J; bases unmatched to any gene: 8. The CDR3 here is CASSLAVGLAGGPTYEQYF. In nucleotides, the CDR3 is TGTGCCAGCAGCTTAGCCGTTGGACTAGCGGGAGGGCCGACCTACGAGCAGTACTTC.

Ten or more counts support this clonotype. The chain uses TRBV29-1 and TRBJ2-3; TRBD2 agrees at 8 bases. Germline CDR1 is SQVTM and CDR2 is ANQGSEA. Losses at the gene ends were 7 bases for V and 5 bases for J; bases not matched to a gene: 8. The CDR3 runs to 13 residues. The CDR3 loop reads CSASAGGGDTQYF. Here the CDR3 DNA reads TGCAGCGCCTCCGCCGGGGGGGGAGATACGCAGTATTTT.

The chain uses TRBV2 and TRBJ1-5; no clear D gene. The CDR3 spans 14 residues. Trimming removed 4 bases at V and 2 bases at J, with 9 bases between. The germline gives CDR1 SNHLY, CDR2 FYNNEI. CDR3 DNA sequence: TGTGCCAGCAGTGTTGGCAGAGGCAATCAGCCCCAGCATTTT. Protein product: CASSVGRGNQPQHF. Using reference TRBV2 and TRBJ1-5 for the parts outside the CDR3, the full variable domain is EPEVTQTPSHQVTQMGQEVILRCVPISNHLYFYWYRQILGQKVEFLVSFYNNEISEKSEIFDDQFSVERPDGSNFTLKIRSTKLEDSAMYFCASSVGRGNQPQHFGDGTRLSIL.

This clonotype was recorded many times. The chain links TRBV11-2 to TRBJ2-1; D is ambiguous. The CDR3 length is 10 residues. V was shortened by 8 bases and J by 15 bases, with 14 bases between the two germline ends. Germline CDR1 and CDR2: SGHAT and FQNNGV. CDR3 sequence reads: CASVQVARFF. The CDR3 region has the DNA TGTGCCAGCGTCCAAGTTGCTCGGTTCTTC.

This clonotype came up many times. This rearrangement joins TRBV6-1 to TRBJ2-7; 7 nucleotides match TRBD1. Germline V CDR1 and CDR2: MNHNS, SASEGT. The CDR3 spans 17 residues. J lost 1 base, V lost 0 bases, and 9 bases had no gene match. The CDR3 is CASSEASGGSWSYEQYF. The CDR3 DNA reads as TGTGCCAGCAGTGAAGCATCAGGGGGATCTTGGTCCTACGAGCAGTACTTC.

This clonotype appeared a few times. Mismatch with germline at one junction end may stem from a read error. The J gene is TRBJ2-1, the V gene TRBV28, with D possibly being TRBD2 (5 bases). The CDR3 is 15 residues long. CDR1 MDHEN and CDR2 SYDVKM come from the germline V gene. DNA for the CDR3: TGTGCCGGCTGGTGGGTCTGGGAGTATTCCAATGAGCAATTCTTC. As protein: CAGWWVWEYSNEQFF. Full variable domain (rest looked up from reference TRBV28 and TRBJ2-1): DVKVTQSSRYLVKRTGEKVFLECVQDMDHENMFWYRQDPGLGLRLIYFSYDVKMKEKGDIPEGYSVSREKKERFSLILESASTNQTSMYLCAGWWVWEYSNEQFFGPGTRLTVL.

This clonotype showed up many times. This chain uses TRBV29-1 with TRBJ2-4; the D gene is possibly TRBD2 (5 bases). CDR1 is SQVTM, CDR2 ANQGSEA, per germline. Trimming cost V 4 bases and J 2 bases, with 15 bases left between them. The CDR3 is 15 residues long. CDR3 DNA sequence: TGCAGCGTTGGAGGCGAGGGTAATTCCAAAAACATTCAGTACTTC. Translated, it gives CSVGGEGNSKNIQYF. Full variable domain (missing parts from reference TRBV29-1 and TRBJ2-4): SAVISQKPSRDICQRGTSLTIQCQVDSQVTMMFWYRQQPGQSLTLIATANQGSEATYESGFVIDKFPISRPNLTFSTLTVSNMSPEDSSIYLCSVGGEGNSKNIQYFGAGTRLSVL.

This clonotype was observed many times. This sequence joins TRBV29-1 and TRBJ2-7, with D perhaps TRBD1 (5 bases). Germline V lookup: CDR1 SQVTM, CDR2 ANQGSEA. The CDR3 spans 13 residues. Trimming took off 4 bases at V and 0 bases at J, with 10 bases between the two ends. This chain's CDR3 is CSVVYDSSYEQYF. The CDR3 coding sequence is TGCAGCGTTGTTTATGACAGCTCCTACGAGCAGTACTTC.

This clonotype was recorded at least ten times. The V and J genes are TRBV11-2 and TRBJ2-7; D unresolved. V shed 5 bases and J shed 7 bases, with 9 bases lying between them. The CDR3 is 11 residues long. Germline V gene data show CDR1 as SGHAT and CDR2 as FQNNGV. The CDR3 nucleotides are TGTGCCAGCAGCCTTAGTCGGGAGCAGTACTTC. Translation: CASSLSREQYF.

The chain employs TRBV5-1 and TRBJ1-2; no clear D gene. This CDR3 is 14 amino acids long. The germline V gene encodes CDR1 SGHRS and CDR2 YFSETQ. V shed 2 bases and J shed 3 bases, with 11 bases lying between them. CDR3 nucleotides: TGCGCCAGCAGCTTATCACCCCAGGACTATGGCTACACCTTC. Amino acid sequence: CASSLSPQDYGYTF.

The J gene is TRBJ2-7, the V gene TRBV19; 9 nucleotides align to TRBD1. The V gene end was trimmed by 5 bases and the J gene end by 4 bases; junction bases not matched to a gene: 6. This CDR3 is 14 amino acids long. Per the germline V gene, CDR1 is LNHDA and CDR2 is SQIVND (reference sequence). The CDR3: CASSVGTGSYEQYF. The CDR3 nucleotides read TGTGCCAGTAGTGTGGGGACAGGGTCTTACGAGCAGTACTTC.

This clonotype has more than one count but fewer than ten. V usage is TRBV27 and J usage is TRBJ1-2; TRBD1 matches 8 bases. V was pared by 2 bases and J by 9 bases, with 2 bases of the junction left unmatched. This CDR3 comprises 12 residues. Germline loops: CDR1 MNHEY, CDR2 SMNVEV (reference sequence). CDR3 sequence reads: CASSLQGASYTF. CDR3 nucleotides: TGTGCCAGCAGTTTACAGGGGGCTAGCTACACCTTC.

V usage is TRBV19 and J usage is TRBJ2-6, with TRBD1 matching 9 bases. J lost 4 bases, V lost 7 bases, and 14 bases had no gene match. The CDR3 is 18 residues long. The germline V gene has CDR1 LNHDA and CDR2 SQIVND (reference sequence). CDR3 sequence reads: CASTPWGQGFGGANVLTF. DNA of the CDR3: TGTGCCAGTACCCCCTGGGGACAGGGCTTTGGAGGGGCCAACGTCCTGACTTTC.

The chain recombines TRBV5-6 with TRBJ2-3, with D perhaps TRBD1 (6 bases). Trimming left V 2 bases short and J 5 bases short, with 12 bases between. The CDR3 covers 14 residues. Germline assignment: CDR1 SGHDT and CDR2 YYEEEE. In DNA form, the CDR3 reads TGTGCCAGCAGCTTTGGGACAATAGTAGATACGCAGTATTTT. Translated, it gives CASSFGTIVDTQYF.

The sample holds many counts of this clonotype. This chain uses TRBV7-2 with TRBJ1-4; D is uncertain. The V gene lost 5 bases and the J gene lost 6 bases, with 10 bases spanning the gap. The CDR3 has 13 amino acids. Germline CDR1 and CDR2: SGHTA and FQGNSA. This CDR3 is CASSPFRDEKLFF. The CDR3 nucleotides are TGTGCCAGCAGCCCATTTCGGGATGAAAAACTGTTTTTT.

This clonotype was found many times. The chain recombines TRBV28 with TRBJ2-5; a possible D gene is TRBD1 (5 bases). Trimming removed 3 bases from V and 2 bases from J, with 10 bases in between. The CDR3 totals 14 residues. Germline lookup yields CDR1 MDHEN and CDR2 SYDVKM. CDR3 coding DNA: TGTGCCAGCAGTTTCCCAGGGATACAAGAGACCCAGTACTTC. It encodes CASSFPGIQETQYF.

The chain is built from TRBV11-2 and TRBJ1-5; weak D call: TRBD1 (6 bases). The CDR3 spans 15 residues. Trimming removed 5 bases at V and 1 base at J, with 12 bases between. Germline CDR1 SGHAT, CDR2 FQNNGV. Here the CDR3 reads CASSTGTGSNQPQHF. CDR3 bases: TGTGCCAGCAGCACAGGCACAGGGAGCAATCAGCCCCAGCATTTT.

V usage is TRBV5-1 and J usage is TRBJ2-7, with unresolved D. Trimming removed 1 base from V and 5 bases from J, with 13 bases in between. There are 14 residues in the CDR3. CDR1 and CDR2 (germline): SGHRS, YFSETQ. The CDR3 here is CASSLSISWDEQYF. The DNA of the CDR3 is TGCGCCAGCAGCTTGTCTATCTCGTGGGACGAGCAGTACTTC.

Many counts were recorded for this clonotype. J is TRBJ1-2 and V is TRBV27; 10 bases map to TRBD1. This CDR3 has 16 amino acids. The germline gives CDR1 MNHEY, CDR2 SMNVEV (reference sequence). J lost 6 bases, V lost 0 bases, and 7 bases had no gene match. This CDR3 is CASSLSGTGDGNGYTF. CDR3 coding DNA: TGTGCCAGCAGTTTATCGGGGACAGGGGATGGGAATGGCTACACCTTC.

This clonotype has ten or more counts. The V and J genes are TRBV12-3 or TRBV12-4 and TRBJ2-3; D is ambiguous. The length of the CDR3 is 16 residues. V lost 3 bases and J lost 4, with 17 bases in between. In nucleotides, the CDR3 is TGTGCCAGCAGTTTGGTGGGTTTTGATGGTGCAGATACGCAGTATTTT. It codes for CASSLVGFDGADTQYF.

This clonotype occurred many times. This chain's CDR3 is CASGRQMNTEAFF. The CDR3, as DNA: TGCGCCAGCGGGCGACAGATGAACACTGAAGCTTTCTTT. This chain links TRBV10-2 with TRBJ1-1, with D maybe TRBD1 (5 bases). CDR1 is WSHSY and CDR2 is SAAADI in the germline V gene. The CDR3 contains 13 residues. Between the trimmed V and J ends, which lost 8 bases and 0 bases, there was a span of 10 bases.

V is TRBV18 and J is TRBJ2-5, with 10 bases that match TRBD1. Germline CDR1 is KGHSH and CDR2 is LQKENI. The CDR3 length is 14 residues. J was trimmed by 5 bases and V by 3 bases; bases with no gene match: 3. For the CDR3, the DNA is TGTGCCAGCTCACCGGGACAGGGGAGCGAGACCCAGTACTTC. Protein product: CASSPGQGSETQYF.